A single TCR beta chain is shown here with its context. Its antigen is not identified. Trimming shortened V by 4 bases and J by 5 bases, and 19 bases separated the two germline ends. The CDR3 consists of 15 residues. CDR1 and CDR2 (germline): SGHRS, YFSETQ. From the reads, TCRdb called clonotypes with MiXCR, one entry per CDR3 protein. The sample includes about 65,000 distinct CDR3 sequences, nearly 50% seen only once; the top ten take around 2.1%. This sample stems from a study of type 1 regulatory T cells. This sequence originates from a human donor in good health. Sequencing was done on a sample of cultured non-Tr1 T cells, either the whole culture or a sorted T cell fraction (not recorded which). This sequence joins TRBV5-1 and TRBJ2-7; TRBD1 or TRBD2 may be the D gene (5 bases each). CDR3 DNA: TGCGCCAGCAGCCGAACTACCGGGACGGCTGACGAGCAGTACTTC. Translating it yields CASSRTTGTADEQYF.